This TCR beta chain was retrieved from a study of T-cell reconstitution after alpha-beta-depleted transplantation in children. The study, taken as a whole, reports: One year post-transplant, T-cell counts and diversity were largely derived from T cells produced anew.

A TCRbeta library incorporating unique molecular identifiers was prepared. TCRdb re-called the PCR reads through MiXCR, storing one row per CDR3 protein. The sample holds 250,000 to 300,000 distinct CDR3 sequences, roughly a tenth seen once. Regarding this clonotype: Antigen specificity is unknown.

Trimming removed 2 bases from V and 4 bases from J, with 5 bases in between. This CDR3 is built from 12 residues. CDR1 and CDR2 (germline): DFQATT, SNEGSKA (reference sequence). The chain uses TRBV20-1 and TRBJ1-4; no clear D gene. Sample: PBMCs, taken before TCRalphabeta/CD19-depleted stem cell transplant. This sequence originates from a boy younger than two with acute myeloid leukemia, due to receive a stem cell transplant. CDR3 in amino acids: CSARRLNEKLFF. CDR3 nucleotides: TGCAGTGCTAGACGCCTTAATGAAAAACTGTTTTTT.